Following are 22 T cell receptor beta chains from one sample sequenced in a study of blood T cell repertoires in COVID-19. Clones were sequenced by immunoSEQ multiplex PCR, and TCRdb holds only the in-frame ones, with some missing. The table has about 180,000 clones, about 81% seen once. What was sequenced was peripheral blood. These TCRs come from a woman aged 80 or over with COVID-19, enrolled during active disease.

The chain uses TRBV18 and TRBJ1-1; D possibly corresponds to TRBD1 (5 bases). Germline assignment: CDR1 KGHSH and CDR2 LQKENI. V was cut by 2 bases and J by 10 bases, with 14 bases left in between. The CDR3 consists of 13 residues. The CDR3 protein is CASSPSGREGAFF. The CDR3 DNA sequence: TGTGCCAGCTCACCATCTGGCAGGGAGGGAGCTTTCTTT. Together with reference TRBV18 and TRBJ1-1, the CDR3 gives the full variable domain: NAGVMQNPRHLVRRRGQEARLRCSPMKGHSHVYWYRQLPEEGLKFMVYLQKENIIDESGMPKERFSAEFPKEGPSILRIQQVVRGDSAAYFCASSPSGREGAFFGQGTRLTVV.

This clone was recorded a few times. The CDR3 is CASSGMGRNTEAFF. For the CDR3, the DNA is TGTGCCAGCAGTGGGATGGGGAGAAACACTGAAGCTTTCTTT. The V and J genes are TRBV2 and TRBJ1-1; no clear D gene. Looked up from germline, CDR1 is SNHLY and CDR2 is FYNNEI. The CDR3 length is 14 residues. V lost 4 bases to trimming and J lost 2 bases, with 11 bases between them.

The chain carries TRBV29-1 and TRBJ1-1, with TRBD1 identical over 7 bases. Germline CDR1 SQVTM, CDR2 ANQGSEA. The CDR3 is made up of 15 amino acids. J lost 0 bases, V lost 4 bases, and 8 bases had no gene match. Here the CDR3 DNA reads TGCAGCGTTGCAGGGGGGTGGGGAATGAACACTGAAGCTTTCTTT. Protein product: CSVAGGWGMNTEAFF.

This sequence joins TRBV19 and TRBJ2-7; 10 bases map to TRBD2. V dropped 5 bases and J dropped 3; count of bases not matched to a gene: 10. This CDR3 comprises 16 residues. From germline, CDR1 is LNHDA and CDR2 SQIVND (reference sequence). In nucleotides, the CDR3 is TGTGCCAGTAGTGCCCCCGGGACTAGCGTTGTCTACGAGCAGTACTTC. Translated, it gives CASSAPGTSVVYEQYF.

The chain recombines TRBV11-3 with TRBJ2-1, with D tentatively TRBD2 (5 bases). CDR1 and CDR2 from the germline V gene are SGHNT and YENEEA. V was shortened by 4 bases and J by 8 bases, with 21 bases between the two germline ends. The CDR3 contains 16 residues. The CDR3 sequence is CASSSAGPAGVDEQFF. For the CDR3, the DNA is TGTGCCAGCAGCTCCGCCGGTCCTGCCGGGGTAGATGAGCAGTTCTTC. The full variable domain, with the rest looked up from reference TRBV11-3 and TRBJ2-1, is EAGVVQSPRYKIIEKKQPVAFWCNPISGHNTLYWYLQNLGQGPELLIRYENEEAVDDSQLPKDRFSAERLKGVDSTLKIQPAELGDSAVYLCASSSAGPAGVDEQFFGPGTRLTVL.

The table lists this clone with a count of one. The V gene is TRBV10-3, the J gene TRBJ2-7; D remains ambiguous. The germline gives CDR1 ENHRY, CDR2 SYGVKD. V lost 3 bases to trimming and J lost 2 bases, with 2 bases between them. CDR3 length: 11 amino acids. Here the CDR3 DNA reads TGTGCCATCAGTGACGCCTACGAGCAGTACTTC. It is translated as CAISDAYEQYF.

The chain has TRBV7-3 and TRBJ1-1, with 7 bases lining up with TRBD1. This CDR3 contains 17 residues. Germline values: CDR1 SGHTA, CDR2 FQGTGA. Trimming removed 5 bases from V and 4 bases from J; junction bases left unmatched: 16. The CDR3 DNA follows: TGTGCCAGCAGCCCCCAGATGGGAGGACGGACAGGCACTGAAGCTTTCTTT. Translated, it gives CASSPQMGGRTGTEAFF.

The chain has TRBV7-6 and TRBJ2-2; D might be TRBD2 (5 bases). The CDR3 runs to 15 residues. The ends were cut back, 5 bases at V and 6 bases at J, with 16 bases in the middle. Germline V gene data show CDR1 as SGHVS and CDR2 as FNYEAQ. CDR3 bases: TGTGCCAGCAGCCTTAGGTCCGGGGTTGCCGGGGAGCTGTTTTTT. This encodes CASSLRSGVAGELFF. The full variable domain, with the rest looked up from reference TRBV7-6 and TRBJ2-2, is GAGVSQSPRYKVTKRGQDVALRCDPISGHVSLYWYRQALGQGPEFLTYFNYEAQQDKSGLPNDRFSAERPEGSISTLTIQRTEQRDSAMYRCASSLRSGVAGELFFGEGSRLTVL.

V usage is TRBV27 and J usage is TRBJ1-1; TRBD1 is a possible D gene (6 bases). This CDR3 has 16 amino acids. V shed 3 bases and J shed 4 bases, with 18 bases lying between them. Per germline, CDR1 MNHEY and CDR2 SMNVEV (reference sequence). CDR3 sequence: CASSFWAGAPITEAFF. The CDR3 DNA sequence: TGTGCCAGCAGTTTTTGGGCAGGGGCCCCGATCACTGAAGCTTTCTTT.

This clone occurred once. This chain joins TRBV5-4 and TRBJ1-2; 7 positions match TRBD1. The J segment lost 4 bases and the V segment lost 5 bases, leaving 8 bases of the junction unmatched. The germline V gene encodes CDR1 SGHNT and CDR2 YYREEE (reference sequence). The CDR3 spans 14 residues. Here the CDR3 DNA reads TGTGCCAGCAGGCCAGGGGGGCTGAGCTATGGCTACACCTTC. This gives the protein CASRPGGLSYGYTF.

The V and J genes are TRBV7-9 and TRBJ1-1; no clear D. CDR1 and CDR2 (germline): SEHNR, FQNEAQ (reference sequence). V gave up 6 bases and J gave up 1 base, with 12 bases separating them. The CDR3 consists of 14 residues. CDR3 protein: CASSPPGRNTEAFF. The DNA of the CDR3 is TGTGCCAGCAGTCCGCCGGGTAGGAACACTGAAGCTTTCTTT.

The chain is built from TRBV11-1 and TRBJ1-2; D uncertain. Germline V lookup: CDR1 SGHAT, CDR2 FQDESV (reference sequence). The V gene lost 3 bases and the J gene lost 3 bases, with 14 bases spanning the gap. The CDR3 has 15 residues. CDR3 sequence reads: CASSLTSFGDYGYTF. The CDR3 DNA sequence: TGTGCCAGCAGCTTGACTTCTTTTGGTGACTATGGCTACACCTTC.

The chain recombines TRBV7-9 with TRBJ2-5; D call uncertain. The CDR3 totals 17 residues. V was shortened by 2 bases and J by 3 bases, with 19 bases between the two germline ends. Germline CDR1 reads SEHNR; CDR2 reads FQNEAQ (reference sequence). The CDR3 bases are TGTGCCAGCAGCTTATTGGCAAGTAGTAGACGGGAAGAGACCCAGTACTTC. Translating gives CASSLLASSRREETQYF.

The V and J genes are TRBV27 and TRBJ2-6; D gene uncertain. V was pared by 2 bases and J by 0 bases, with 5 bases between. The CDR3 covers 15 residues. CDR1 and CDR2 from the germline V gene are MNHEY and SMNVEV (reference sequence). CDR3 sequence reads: CASSLSTSGANVLTF. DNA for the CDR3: TGTGCCAGCAGTTTAAGCACCTCTGGGGCCAACGTCCTGACTTTC.

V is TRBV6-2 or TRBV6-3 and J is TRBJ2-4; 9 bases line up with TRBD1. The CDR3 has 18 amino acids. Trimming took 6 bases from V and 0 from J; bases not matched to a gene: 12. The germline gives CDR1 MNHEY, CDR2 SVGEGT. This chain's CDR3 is CASSPGQGIRLAKNIQYF. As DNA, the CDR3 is TGTGCCAGCAGCCCCGGACAGGGGATAAGGTTAGCCAAAAACATTCAGTACTTC.

CDR3: CAISGTSGPDTGELFF. The DNA for the CDR3 is TGTGCCATCAGTGGGACTAGCGGCCCGGACACCGGGGAGCTGTTTTTT. The chain combines TRBV10-3 with TRBJ2-2; 10 nucleotides line up with TRBD2. Germline V gene data show CDR1 as ENHRY and CDR2 as SYGVKD. V dropped 4 bases and J dropped 3; count of bases not matched to a gene: 5. The CDR3 runs to 16 residues.

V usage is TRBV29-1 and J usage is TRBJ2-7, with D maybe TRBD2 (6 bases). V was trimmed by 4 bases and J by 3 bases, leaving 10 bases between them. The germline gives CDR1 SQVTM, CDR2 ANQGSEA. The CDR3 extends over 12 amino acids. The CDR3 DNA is TGCAGCGTTGCTACTAGCAGCTACGAGCAGTACTTC. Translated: CSVATSSYEQYF.

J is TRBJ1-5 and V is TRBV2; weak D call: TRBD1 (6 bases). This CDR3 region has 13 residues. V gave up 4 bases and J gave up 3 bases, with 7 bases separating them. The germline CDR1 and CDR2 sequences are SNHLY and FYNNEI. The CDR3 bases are TGTGCCAGCAGTGCAGGGGTCAATCAGCCCCAGCATTTT. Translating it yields CASSAGVNQPQHF.

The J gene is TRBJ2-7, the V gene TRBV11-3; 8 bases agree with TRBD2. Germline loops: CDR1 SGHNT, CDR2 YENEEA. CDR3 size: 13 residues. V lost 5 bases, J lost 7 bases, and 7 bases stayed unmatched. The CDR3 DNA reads TGTGCCAGCAGCCCGAGCGGGGGACTTGAGCAGTACTTC. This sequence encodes CASSPSGGLEQYF.

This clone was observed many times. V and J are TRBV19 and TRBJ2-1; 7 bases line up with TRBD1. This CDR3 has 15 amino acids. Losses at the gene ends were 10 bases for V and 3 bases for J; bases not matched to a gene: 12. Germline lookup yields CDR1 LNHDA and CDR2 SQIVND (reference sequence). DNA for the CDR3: TGTGCCACCTCCCTAGGGGGCCTCGTCTACAATGAGCAGTTCTTC. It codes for CATSLGGLVYNEQFF.

The CDR3 protein is CASSIGGLPNTEAFF. The CDR3 DNA sequence: TGTGCCAGTAGTATAGGGGGACTCCCGAACACTGAAGCTTTCTTT. The chain employs TRBV19 and TRBJ1-1, with D maybe TRBD1 (5 bases). The CDR3 totals 15 residues. Germline V CDR1 and CDR2: LNHDA, SQIVND (reference sequence). Trimming took off 1 base at V and 1 base at J, with 10 bases between the two ends.

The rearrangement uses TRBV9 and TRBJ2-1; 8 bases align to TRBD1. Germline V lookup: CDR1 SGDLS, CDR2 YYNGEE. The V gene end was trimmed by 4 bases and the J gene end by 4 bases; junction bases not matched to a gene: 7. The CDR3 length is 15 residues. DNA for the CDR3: TGTGCCAGCAGCCCGCGGGACAGGTCATACAATGAGCAGTTCTTC. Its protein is CASSPRDRSYNEQFF. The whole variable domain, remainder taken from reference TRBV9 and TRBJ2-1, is DSGVTQTPKHLITATGQRVTLRCSPRSGDLSVYWYQQSLDQGLQFLIQYYNGEERAKGNILERFSAQQFPDLHSELNLSSLELGDSALYFCASSPRDRSYNEQFFGPGTRLTVL.